Listed below are T cell receptor beta chains from one sample, sequenced in a study of STAT5B mutations in CD4+ large granular lymphocyte leukemia. Assay: immunoSEQ multiplex PCR; the TCRdb copy retains only in-frame clones and omits some. This repertoire shows around 35,000 clones, 70% to 90% found once; its top ten account for approximately 3.5%. The sample comprised CD4+ T cells from blood buffy coats. The receptors shown here come from a human donor in good health. The CDR3 runs from the conserved cysteine through the conserved F or W. The D gene is left open where the match is weak. Not every row has a clone size; where given, it reads once, few, many or a size class.

J	D	V	size	CDR3	DNA
TRBJ2-2	NA	TRBV19	NA	CASSIGPTNTGELFF	TGTGCCAGTAGTATTGGCCCGACGAACACCGGGGAGCTGTTTTTT
TRBJ1-1	NA	TRBV15	NA	CATSRGHINTEAFF	TGTGCCACCAGCAGAGGACACATCAACACTGAAGCTTTCTTT
TRBJ2-1	NA	TRBV7-2	NA	CASSLTEGAYNEQFF	TGTGCCAGCAGCTTAACGGAGGGGGCCTACAATGAGCAGTTCTTC
TRBJ2-7	TRBD2	TRBV28	NA	CASSTSGIYEQYF	TGTGCCAGCAGCACTAGCGGGATTTACGAGCAGTACTTC
TRBJ2-1	TRBD2	TRBV28	NA	CASSWGGRVVSNEQFF	TGTGCCAGCAGCTGGGGCGGGAGGGTCGTCAGCAATGAGCAGTTCTTC
TRBJ2-6	NA	TRBV5-1	NA	CASSAGAGGANVLTF	TGCGCCAGCAGTGCAGGGGCGGGTGGGGCCAACGTCCTGACTTTC
TRBJ1-5	TRBD1	TRBV2	NA	CASSRDRGSNQPQHF	TGTGCCAGCAGTAGGGACAGGGGCAGCAATCAGCCCCAGCATTTT
TRBJ2-1	TRBD2	TRBV19	NA	CASSIPNSASGRANEQFF	TGTGCCAGTAGTATCCCCAATTCGGCTAGCGGGAGGGCTAATGAGCAGTTCTTC
TRBJ1-2	TRBD1	TRBV5-4	NA	CASSSLTGGNYGYTF	TGTGCCAGCAGCTCTCTGACAGGGGGCAACTATGGCTACACCTTC
TRBJ2-1	TRBD1	TRBV9	NA	CASSVEGARVQFF	TGTGCCAGCAGCGTAGAGGGGGCCCGCGTCCAGTTCTTC
TRBJ1-2	NA	TRBV7-2	once	CASSLVSGLYGYTF	TGTGCCAGCAGCTTAGTATCAGGGCTGTATGGCTACACCTTC
TRBJ1-1	NA	TRBV18	NA	CASSPSRAGNTEAFF	TGTGCCAGCTCACCATCGAGGGCAGGGAACACTGAAGCTTTCTTT
TRBJ1-5	TRBD1	TRBV28	NA	CASTSTPGTGSNQPQHF	TGTGCCAGCACCTCTACGCCCGGGACAGGGAGCAATCAGCCCCAGCATTTT
TRBJ2-2	NA	TRBV5-1	NA	CASSSGTLNTGELFF	TGCGCCAGCAGCTCCGGGACTTTAAACACCGGGGAGCTGTTTTTT
TRBJ2-7	TRBD2	TRBV4-3	NA	CASSHSTTSGSREQYF	TGCGCCAGCAGCCATTCCACGACTAGCGGGAGCCGTGAGCAGTACTTC
TRBJ2-3	NA	TRBV2	NA	CASSEAGSVDTQYF	TGTGCCAGCAGTGAAGCAGGGTCCGTCGATACGCAGTATTTT
TRBJ2-7	NA	TRBV11-2	NA	CASSLDSGREVEQYF	TGTGCCAGCAGCTTAGATTCGGGCAGGGAGGTCGAGCAGTACTTC
TRBJ1-1	TRBD1	TRBV5-6	NA	CASSWGQGGTEAFF	TGTGCCAGCAGCTGGGGACAGGGAGGGACTGAAGCTTTCTTT
TRBJ1-6	TRBD1	TRBV27	NA	CASSPGQWRNSPLHF	TGTGCCAGCAGTCCGGGACAGTGGAGGAATTCACCCCTCCACTTT
TRBJ1-2	NA	TRBV6-5	NA	CASSYLAGNSGYTF	TGTGCCAGCAGTTACTTGGCAGGGAACAGTGGCTACACCTTC
TRBJ2-5	NA	TRBV4-3	NA	CASSRREKETQYF	TGCGCCAGCAGCCGCCGGGAGAAAGAGACCCAGTACTTC
TRBJ2-2	NA	TRBV19	NA	CASISKTRNTGELFF	TGTGCCAGTATTTCCAAAACTAGGAACACCGGGGAGCTGTTTTTT
TRBJ2-7	NA	TRBV1	once	CTSSQPGGDRRNEQYF	TGCACCAGCAGCCAACCCGGAGGGGACAGGCGCAACGAGCAGTACTTC
TRBJ2-1	NA	TRBV5-8	NA	CASSLGTANYNEQFF	TGTGCCAGCAGCCTGGGGACGGCTAACTACAATGAGCAGTTCTTC
TRBJ1-1	NA	TRBV25-1	NA	CASSGGTHASNTEAFF	TGTGCCAGCAGTGGTGGGACCCACGCATCTAACACTGAAGCTTTCTTT
TRBJ2-7	NA	TRBV6-1	NA	CASSPSGWEVHEQYF	TGTGCCAGCAGTCCCAGCGGGTGGGAGGTCCACGAGCAGTACTTC
TRBJ2-2	TRBD1	TRBV7-7	NA	CASSQGQGTGELFF	TGTGCTAGCAGCCAGGGACAGGGGACCGGGGAGCTGTTTTTT
TRBJ2-7	NA	TRBV5-6	NA	CASSLQGGPYEQYF	TGTGCCAGCAGCCTGCAGGGGGGTCCCTACGAGCAGTACTTC
TRBJ1-2	NA	TRBV6-6	NA	CASTRDGSSYTF	TGTGCCAGCACCCGGGACGGCTCGAGCTACACCTTC
TRBJ2-1	TRBD2	TRBV7-2	NA	CASTLLAGVGNEQFF	TGTGCCAGCACCCTACTAGCGGGAGTCGGCAATGAGCAGTTCTTC
TRBJ2-2	NA	TRBV27	NA	CASSFRQGGTGELFF	TGTGCCAGCAGTTTTAGGCAGGGGGGTACCGGGGAGCTGTTTTTT
TRBJ1-1	NA	TRBV5-1	NA	CASSPGIEGAEAFF	TGCGCCAGCAGCCCTGGGATAGAGGGGGCTGAAGCTTTCTTT
TRBJ1-2	NA	TRBV10-1	NA	CASSETASYGYTF	TGCGCCAGCAGTGAGACGGCAAGCTATGGCTACACCTTC
TRBJ2-2	TRBD1	TRBV5-1	NA	CASSPGTGGSGELFF	TGCGCCAGCAGCCCTGGGACAGGGGGCTCCGGGGAGCTGTTTTTT
TRBJ2-7	TRBD1	TRBV11-2	NA	CASSRDRGQEQYF	TGTGCCAGCAGTCGGGACAGGGGGCAAGAGCAGTACTTC
TRBJ2-7	NA	TRBV2	NA	CASSVGLPLSYEQYF	TGTGCCAGCAGTGTGGGACTTCCTCTATCCTACGAGCAGTACTTC
TRBJ2-5	TRBD1	TRBV19	NA	CATSGQGRETQYF	TGTGCCACCAGCGGACAGGGGCGAGAGACCCAGTACTTC
TRBJ2-7	NA	TRBV10-2	NA	CASRAGKYEQYF	TGCGCCAGCAGAGCAGGGAAATACGAGCAGTACTTC
TRBJ2-1	NA	TRBV11-3	NA	CASSLYNNEQFF	TGTGCCAGCAGCCTTTACAACAATGAGCAGTTCTTC
TRBJ1-2	TRBD1	TRBV28	NA	CASLTPGTGGRGYTF	TGTGCCAGCCTCACTCCCGGGACAGGGGGCCGTGGCTACACCTTC
TRBJ2-1	TRBD1	TRBV19	NA	CASSIEGQGAYNEQFF	TGTGCCAGTAGTATAGAGGGACAGGGGGCTTACAATGAGCAGTTCTTC
TRBJ2-1	TRBD2	TRBV28	NA	CASSRSGAYNEQFF	TGTGCCAGCAGTAGGAGCGGGGCCTACAATGAGCAGTTCTTC
TRBJ1-4	NA	TRBV6-5	once	CASSKRQDEKLFF	TGTGCCAGCAGTAAACGACAGGATGAAAAACTGTTTTTT
TRBJ1-4	NA	TRBV28	NA	CASSRYGRRVNEKLFF	TGTGCCAGCAGTCGATACGGACGGAGAGTAAATGAAAAACTGTTTTTT
TRBJ2-6	NA	TRBV4-3	NA	CASSQGTGTNPSGANVLTF	TGCGCCAGCAGCCAAGGGACCGGGACAAACCCCTCTGGGGCCAACGTCCTGACTTTC
TRBJ2-7	NA	TRBV10-1	NA	CASSESQGRPLYEQYF	TGCGCCAGCAGTGAGTCCCAGGGGCGGCCGCTCTACGAGCAGTACTTC
TRBJ2-5	NA	TRBV25-1	NA	CASREETQYF	TGTGCCAGCAGGGAAGAGACCCAGTACTTC
TRBJ2-6	NA	TRBV19	NA	CASSIGRIYSGANVLTF	TGTGCCAGTAGTATCGGCAGGATCTACTCTGGGGCCAACGTCCTGACTTTC
TRBJ2-3	NA	TRBV28	NA	CASSYSTDTQYF	TGTGCCAGCAGCTACAGTACAGATACGCAGTATTTT
TRBJ1-3	NA	TRBV4-2	NA	CASSPRLLSGNTIYF	TGTGCCAGCAGCCCCCGGCTCCTCTCTGGAAACACCATATATTTT
TRBJ2-4	NA	TRBV6-5	NA	CASRGLGGYNIQYF	TGTGCCAGCAGAGGTCTCGGGGGCTATAACATTCAGTACTTC
TRBJ2-7	TRBD2	TRBV9	NA	CASSETSGSTHEQYF	TGTGCCAGCAGCGAGACTAGCGGGAGTACCCACGAGCAGTACTTC
TRBJ2-5	TRBD2	TRBV28	NA	CASRLPAGGRGETQYF	TGTGCCAGCAGACTCCCTGCGGGGGGAAGGGGAGAGACCCAGTACTTC